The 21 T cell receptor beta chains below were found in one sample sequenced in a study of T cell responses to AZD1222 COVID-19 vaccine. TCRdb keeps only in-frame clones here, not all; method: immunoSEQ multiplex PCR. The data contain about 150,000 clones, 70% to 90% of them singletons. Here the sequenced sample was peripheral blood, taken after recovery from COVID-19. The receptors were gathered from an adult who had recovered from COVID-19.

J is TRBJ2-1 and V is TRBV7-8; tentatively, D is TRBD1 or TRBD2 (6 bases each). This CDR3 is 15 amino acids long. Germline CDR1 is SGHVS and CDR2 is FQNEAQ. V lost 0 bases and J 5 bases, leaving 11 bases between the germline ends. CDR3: CASSLAGGRNNEQFF. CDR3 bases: TGTGCCAGCAGCTTAGCGGGGGGCCGCAACAATGAGCAGTTCTTC.

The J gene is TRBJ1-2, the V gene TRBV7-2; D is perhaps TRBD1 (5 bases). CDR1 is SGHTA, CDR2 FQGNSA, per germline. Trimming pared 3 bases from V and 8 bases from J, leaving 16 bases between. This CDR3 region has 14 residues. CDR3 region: CASSFRDRTTGYTF. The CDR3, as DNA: TGTGCCAGCAGCTTCCGGGACCGCACGACAGGCTACACCTTC.

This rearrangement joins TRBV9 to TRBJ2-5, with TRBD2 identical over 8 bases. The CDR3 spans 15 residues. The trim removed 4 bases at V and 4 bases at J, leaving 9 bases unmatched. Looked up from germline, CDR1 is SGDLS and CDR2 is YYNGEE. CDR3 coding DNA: TGTGCCAGCAGCCCCCTGGGACTAGGGGGAGAGACCCAGTACTTC. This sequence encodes CASSPLGLGGETQYF.

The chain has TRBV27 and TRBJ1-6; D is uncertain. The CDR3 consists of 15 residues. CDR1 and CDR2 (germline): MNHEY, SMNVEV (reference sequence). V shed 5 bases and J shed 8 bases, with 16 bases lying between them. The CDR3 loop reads CASSRFIGADSPLHF. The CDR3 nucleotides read TGTGCCAGCAGTCGTTTTATCGGTGCGGATTCACCCCTCCACTTT.

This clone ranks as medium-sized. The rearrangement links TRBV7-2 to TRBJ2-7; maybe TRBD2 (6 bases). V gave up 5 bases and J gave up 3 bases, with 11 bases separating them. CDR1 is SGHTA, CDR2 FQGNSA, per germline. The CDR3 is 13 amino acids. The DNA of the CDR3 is TGTGCCAGCAGCGGGGGGACGGTCTACGAGCAGTACTTC. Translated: CASSGGTVYEQYF. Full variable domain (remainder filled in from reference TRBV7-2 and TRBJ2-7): GAGVSQSPSNKVTEKGKDVELRCDPISGHTALYWYRQSLGQGLEFLIYFQGNSAPDKSGLPSDRFSAERTGGSVSTLTIQRTQQEDSAVYLCASSGGTVYEQYFGPGTRLTVT.

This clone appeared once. CDR3 sequence reads: CASSAGFGGEKLFF. The CDR3 DNA reads as TGTGCCAGCAGCGCCGGGTTCGGCGGTGAAAAACTGTTTTTT. The V call is TRBV5-6, the J call TRBJ1-4; D remains unclear. There are 14 residues in the CDR3. Trimming pared 4 bases from V and 7 bases from J, leaving 14 bases between. Germline-derived CDR1 and CDR2 are SGHDT and YYEEEE.

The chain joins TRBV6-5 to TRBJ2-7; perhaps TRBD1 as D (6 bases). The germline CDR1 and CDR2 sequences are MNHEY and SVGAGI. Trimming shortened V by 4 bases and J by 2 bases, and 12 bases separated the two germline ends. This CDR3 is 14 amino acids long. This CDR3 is CASSSGDGTYEQYF. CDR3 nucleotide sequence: TGTGCCAGCAGTTCAGGGGACGGCACCTACGAGCAGTACTTC.

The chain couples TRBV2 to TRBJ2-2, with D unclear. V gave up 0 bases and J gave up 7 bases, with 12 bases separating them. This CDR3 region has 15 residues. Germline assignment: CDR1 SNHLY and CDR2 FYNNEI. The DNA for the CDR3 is TGTGCCAGCAGTGAAGCGCTGGGCTCAGGCGGGGAGCTGTTTTTT. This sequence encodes CASSEALGSGGELFF. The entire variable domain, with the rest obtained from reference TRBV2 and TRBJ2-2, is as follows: EPEVTQTPSHQVTQMGQEVILRCVPISNHLYFYWYRQILGQKVEFLVSFYNNEISEKSEIFDDQFSVERPDGSNFTLKIRSTKLEDSAMYFCASSEALGSGGELFFGEGSRLTVL.

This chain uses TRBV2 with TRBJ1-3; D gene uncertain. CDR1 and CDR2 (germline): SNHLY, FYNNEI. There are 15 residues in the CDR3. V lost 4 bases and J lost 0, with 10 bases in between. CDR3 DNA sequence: TGTGCCAGCAGTGTCGGGCCTTACTCTGGAAACACCATATATTTT. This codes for CASSVGPYSGNTIYF.

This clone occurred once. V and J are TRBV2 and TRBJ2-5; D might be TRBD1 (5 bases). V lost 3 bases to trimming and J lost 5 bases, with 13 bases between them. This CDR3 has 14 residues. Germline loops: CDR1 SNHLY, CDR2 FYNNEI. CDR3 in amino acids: CASSEGRASETQYF. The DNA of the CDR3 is TGTGCCAGCAGTGAGGGCAGGGCTTCGGAGACCCAGTACTTC.

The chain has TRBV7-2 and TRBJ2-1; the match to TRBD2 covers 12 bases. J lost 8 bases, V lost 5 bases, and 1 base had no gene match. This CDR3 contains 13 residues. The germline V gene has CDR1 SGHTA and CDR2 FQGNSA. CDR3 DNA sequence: TGTGCCAGCAGCCGGACTAGCGGGGATGAGCAGTTCTTC. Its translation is CASSRTSGDEQFF. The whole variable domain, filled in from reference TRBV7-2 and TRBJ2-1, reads GAGVSQSPSNKVTEKGKDVELRCDPISGHTALYWYRQSLGQGLEFLIYFQGNSAPDKSGLPSDRFSAERTGGSVSTLTIQRTQQEDSAVYLCASSRTSGDEQFFGPGTRLTVL.

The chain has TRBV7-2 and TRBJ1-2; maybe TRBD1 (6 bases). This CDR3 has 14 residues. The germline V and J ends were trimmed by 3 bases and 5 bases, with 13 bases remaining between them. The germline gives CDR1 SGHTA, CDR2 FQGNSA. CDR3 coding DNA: TGTGCCAGCAGCTTCAAACAGGGTGTGTATGGCTACACCTTC. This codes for CASSFKQGVYGYTF.

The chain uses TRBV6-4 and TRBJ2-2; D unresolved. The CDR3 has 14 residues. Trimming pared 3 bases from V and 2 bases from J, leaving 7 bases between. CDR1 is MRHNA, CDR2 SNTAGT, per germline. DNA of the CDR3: TGTGCCAGCAGTGAGCTATTTAACACCGGGGAGCTGTTTTTT. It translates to CASSELFNTGELFF.

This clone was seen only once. Here the CDR3 DNA reads TGTGCCAGCAGCACTGGACAGAGCTATGGCTACACCTTC. This translates into CASSTGQSYGYTF. This chain links TRBV2 with TRBJ1-2, with D tentatively TRBD1 (6 bases). The V end was cut by 6 bases, the J end by 4 bases, with 12 bases between. CDR3 length: 13 residues. Germline lookup yields CDR1 SNHLY and CDR2 FYNNEI.

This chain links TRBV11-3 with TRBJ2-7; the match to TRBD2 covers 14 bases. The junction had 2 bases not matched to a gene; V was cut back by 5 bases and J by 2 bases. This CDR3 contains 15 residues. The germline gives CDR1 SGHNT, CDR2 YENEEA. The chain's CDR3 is CASSPGLAGAYEQYF. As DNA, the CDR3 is TGTGCCAGCAGCCCGGGACTAGCGGGAGCCTACGAGCAGTACTTC.

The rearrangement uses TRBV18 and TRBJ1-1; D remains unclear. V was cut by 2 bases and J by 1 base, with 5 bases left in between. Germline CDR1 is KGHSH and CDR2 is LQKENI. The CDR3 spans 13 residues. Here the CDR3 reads CASSPTRNTEAFF. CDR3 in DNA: TGTGCCAGCTCACCAACGAGGAACACTGAAGCTTTCTTT.

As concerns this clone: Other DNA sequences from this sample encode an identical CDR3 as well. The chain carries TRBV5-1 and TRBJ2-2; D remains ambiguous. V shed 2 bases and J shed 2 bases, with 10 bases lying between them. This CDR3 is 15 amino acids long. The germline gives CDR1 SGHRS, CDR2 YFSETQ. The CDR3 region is CASSLVSANTGELFF. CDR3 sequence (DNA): TGCGCCAGCAGCTTAGTGTCAGCAAACACCGGGGAGCTGTTTTTT.

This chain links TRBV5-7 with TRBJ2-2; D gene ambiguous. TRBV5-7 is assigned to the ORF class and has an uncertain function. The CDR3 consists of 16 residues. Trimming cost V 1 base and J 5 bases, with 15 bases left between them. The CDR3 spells CASSLSTPKGTGELFF. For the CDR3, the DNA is TGTGCCAGCAGCTTGAGTACGCCGAAGGGAACCGGGGAGCTGTTTTTT.

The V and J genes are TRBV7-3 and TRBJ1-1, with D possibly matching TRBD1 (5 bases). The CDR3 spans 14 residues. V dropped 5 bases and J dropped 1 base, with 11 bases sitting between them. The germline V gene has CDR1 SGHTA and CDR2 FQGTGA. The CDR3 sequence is CASSPGAGNTEAFF. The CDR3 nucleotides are TGTGCCAGCAGCCCCGGGGCAGGGAACACTGAAGCTTTCTTT. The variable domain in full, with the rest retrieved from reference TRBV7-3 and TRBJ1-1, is GAGVSQTPSNKVTEKGKYVELRCDPISGHTALYWYRQSLGQGPEFLIYFQGTGAADDSGLPNDRFFAVRPEGSVSTLKIQRTERGDSAVYLCASSPGAGNTEAFFGQGTRLTVV.

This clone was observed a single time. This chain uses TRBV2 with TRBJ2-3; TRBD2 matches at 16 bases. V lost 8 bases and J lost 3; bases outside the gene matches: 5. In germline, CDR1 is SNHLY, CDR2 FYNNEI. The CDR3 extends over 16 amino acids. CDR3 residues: CASPGLAGGLTDTQYF. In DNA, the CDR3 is TGTGCCAGCCCGGGACTAGCGGGGGGGCTGACAGATACGCAGTATTTT.

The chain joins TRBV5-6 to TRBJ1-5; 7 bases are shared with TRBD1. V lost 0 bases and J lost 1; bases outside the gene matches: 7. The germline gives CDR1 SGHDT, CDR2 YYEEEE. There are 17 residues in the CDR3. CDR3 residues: CASSLAKGALSNQPQHF. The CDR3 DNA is TGTGCCAGCAGCTTGGCCAAGGGGGCACTCAGCAATCAGCCCCAGCATTTT.